Following are 19 T cell receptor beta chains from one sample sequenced in a study of cytomegalovirus exposure and HLA in healthy donors (dated by TCRdb to between 2016 and 2019). Preparation of the library involved the immunoSEQ multiplex PCR assay. For the multiplex PCR, a mixture combining 60 forward primers for TCR Vbeta segments and 13 reverse primers for TCR Jbeta segments was used. This is the immuneACCESS table as TCRdb keeps it, with only in-frame sequences that have V and J called. A part of the clones is gone; compared with another copy, unresolved V genes explain less than half, and the rest is unexplained. The sample table lists around 100,000 clones, approximately 70% of them with a count of one. Of the sample, around 0.95% falls within the top ten clones. Sequencing was done on a sample of PBMCs. The receptors were gathered from a woman in her twenties or thirties in good health and CMV-seronegative.

V and J are TRBV15 and TRBJ1-1; no clear D. The V gene's germline CDR1 is LNHNV and CDR2 YYDKDF (reference sequence). The CDR3 runs 16 residues. V shed 1 base and J shed 4 bases, with 16 bases lying between them. The CDR3: CATSRGHDPMGTEAFF. The CDR3 DNA sequence: TGTGCCACCAGCAGAGGACATGACCCCATGGGCACTGAAGCTTTCTTT.

The chain links TRBV9 to TRBJ1-5; 8 bases match TRBD1. CDR3 length equals 16 residues. In germline, CDR1 is SGDLS, CDR2 YYNGEE. V lost 4 bases and J lost 5; bases outside the gene matches: 11. The CDR3 reads CASSPTPGGLDQPQHF. The CDR3 DNA reads as TGTGCCAGCAGCCCTACTCCAGGGGGCCTGGATCAGCCCCAGCATTTT.

V gene TRBV6-5 combines with J gene TRBJ2-5; D possibly corresponds to TRBD2 (5 bases). CDR1 is MNHEY, CDR2 SVGAGI, per germline. The CDR3 runs to 12 residues. Deletions cut 10 bases from V and 4 bases from J, with 13 bases between. The CDR3 sequence is CATGWERETQYF. For the CDR3, the DNA is TGTGCCACCGGGTGGGAGAGAGAGACCCAGTACTTC.

The genes are TRBV5-4 and TRBJ1-2; possibly TRBD1 for D (5 bases). The CDR3 spans 13 residues. Per germline, CDR1 SGHNT and CDR2 YYREEE (reference sequence). The V and J ends lost 4 bases and 1 base respectively, with 8 bases between them. Here the CDR3 DNA reads TGTGCCAGCAGCCCCGACAGTAACTATGGCTACACCTTC. It is translated as CASSPDSNYGYTF.

The chain joins TRBV29-1 to TRBJ2-1; D gene uncertain. Trimming removed 2 bases at V and 8 bases at J, with 10 bases between. The CDR3 sequence is 12 residues long. Germline values: CDR1 SQVTM, CDR2 ANQGSEA. CDR3: CSVERSHDEQFF. The CDR3 nucleotides are TGCAGCGTTGAAAGGAGCCACGATGAGCAGTTCTTC.

The V and J genes are TRBV5-8 and TRBJ1-6; D unresolved. This CDR3 region has 15 residues. Deletions cut 0 bases from V and 4 bases from J, with 8 bases between. Germline values: CDR1 SGHTS, CDR2 YDEGEE. CDR3 nucleotide sequence: TGTGCCAGCAGCTTGGGTAGCGCTTATAATTCACCCCTCCACTTT. Amino acid sequence: CASSLGSAYNSPLHF.

This chain joins TRBV7-9 and TRBJ1-2; D may be TRBD1 (6 bases). The CDR3 totals 14 residues. Germline CDR1 is SEHNR and CDR2 is FQNEAQ (reference sequence). V was trimmed by 5 bases and J by 2 bases, leaving 12 bases between them. The CDR3 coding sequence is TGTGCCAGCAGCCCGTACAGGGTAAACTATGGCTACACCTTC. This gives the protein CASSPYRVNYGYTF.

The gene calls are TRBV7-8 and TRBJ1-1, with D hard to call. CDR3 length equals 14 residues. V was shortened by 2 bases and J by 0 bases, with 7 bases between the two germline ends. Germline V gene lookup returns CDR1 SGHVS and CDR2 FQNEAQ. CDR3 region: CASSLTSLNTEAFF. DNA of the CDR3: TGTGCCAGCAGCTTAACTTCCCTGAACACTGAAGCTTTCTTT.

This chain links TRBV5-1 with TRBJ2-5; the match to TRBD2 covers 11 bases. CDR1 and CDR2 from the germline V gene are SGHRS and YFSETQ. The length of the CDR3 is 15 residues. V was pared by 4 bases and J by 2 bases, with 4 bases of the junction left unmatched. The CDR3 DNA sequence: TGCGCCAGCAGCCTTGGGACTAGCGGACAAGAGACCCAGTACTTC. Translating gives CASSLGTSGQETQYF.

In DNA form, the CDR3 reads TGTGCCAGTAGTATCACTAGCGGGACTTACGAGCAGTACTTC. Translating it yields CASSITSGTYEQYF. This sequence joins TRBV19 and TRBJ2-7, with 10 nucleotides matching TRBD2. The CDR3 runs to 14 residues. Germline CDR1 is LNHDA and CDR2 is SQIVND (reference sequence). The V gene end was trimmed by 3 bases and the J gene end by 4 bases; junction bases not matched to a gene: 3.

The rearrangement joins TRBV6-1 to TRBJ1-2; weak D call: TRBD1 (6 bases). CDR1 is MNHNS, CDR2 SASEGT, per germline. Trimming removed 2 bases at V and 4 bases at J, with 11 bases between. The CDR3 is made up of 14 amino acids. Here the CDR3 reads CASSEQGWAYGYTF. The CDR3 coding sequence is TGTGCCAGCAGTGAACAGGGGTGGGCCTATGGCTACACCTTC.

The chain recombines TRBV6-1 with TRBJ2-7; 12 bases line up with TRBD2. V was pared by 5 bases and J by 5 bases, with 7 bases of the junction left unmatched. Germline V gene lookup returns CDR1 MNHNS and CDR2 SASEGT. The CDR3 loop spans 15 amino acids. CDR3 sequence reads: CASSLAGGNSNEQYF. DNA of the CDR3: TGTGCCAGCAGTCTAGCGGGAGGGAATTCGAACGAGCAGTACTTC.

This clone was picked up one time. The chain links TRBV11-3 to TRBJ2-5; TRBD2 matches at 8 bases. The CDR3 consists of 14 residues. J was trimmed by 2 bases and V by 4 bases; bases with no gene match: 3. The germline CDR1 and CDR2 sequences are SGHNT and YENEEA. CDR3: CASSSTSVQETQYF. CDR3 coding DNA: TGTGCCAGCAGCTCGACTAGCGTACAAGAGACCCAGTACTTC.

This clone was found a few times. This chain joins TRBV7-9 and TRBJ1-1; D ambiguous. V shed 4 bases and J shed 7 bases, with 4 bases lying between them. CDR1 and CDR2 from the germline V gene are SEHNR and FQNEAQ (reference sequence). The CDR3 totals 10 residues. The CDR3 protein is CASSSIEAFF. The CDR3 DNA sequence: TGTGCCAGCAGCTCAATTGAAGCTTTCTTT.

This clone appeared a single time. The chain carries TRBV4-1 and TRBJ2-2, with 8 bases that match TRBD2. The length of the CDR3 is 17 residues. V was clipped by 0 bases and J by 3 bases; unmatched bases: 6. CDR1 is MGHRA and CDR2 is YSYEKL in the germline V gene. The CDR3 DNA sequence: TGCGCCAGCAGCCAAGATGGGCTAGCGGGTTACACCGGGGAGCTGTTTTTT. Residues: CASSQDGLAGYTGELFF.

The chain joins TRBV6-5 to TRBJ2-7; 7 bases fit TRBD1. The CDR3 runs to 15 residues. Looked up from germline, CDR1 is MNHEY and CDR2 is SVGAGI. Germline trimming cut 6 bases from V and 2 bases from J; bases unmatched to any gene: 10. Written as DNA, the CDR3 is TGTGCCAGCAGCCCCGGGACAGCGAAAACCTACGAGCAGTACTTC. It yields the protein CASSPGTAKTYEQYF.

This chain uses TRBV6-5 with TRBJ1-2; D is undetermined. Trimming took off 10 bases at V and 2 bases at J, with 11 bases between the two ends. The CDR3 runs 12 residues. CDR1 is MNHEY, CDR2 SVGAGI, per germline. In nucleotides, the CDR3 is TGTGCCACCGGCGAGGGAAACTATGGCTACACCTTC. It encodes CATGEGNYGYTF.

The genes are TRBV6-5 and TRBJ2-7; TRBD1 might be the D (5 bases). Trimming took 1 base from V and 0 from J, leaving 10 bases between them. This CDR3 spans 15 amino acids. Germline V lookup: CDR1 MNHEY, CDR2 SVGAGI. CDR3 sequence reads: CASSYFPGSSYEQYF. For the CDR3, the DNA is TGTGCCAGCAGTTACTTCCCAGGGTCCTCCTACGAGCAGTACTTC.

By frequency in the sample, this clone is medium-sized. This chain connects TRBV29-1 to TRBJ1-1, with 7 bases that match TRBD1. After removal of 5 bases from V and 6 bases from J, the junction contained 12 bases not matched to a gene. CDR3 length equals 14 residues. Germline lookup yields CDR1 SQVTM and CDR2 ANQGSEA. The CDR3 sequence is CSVPPGGQASEAFF. The CDR3 region has the DNA TGCAGCGTTCCCCCAGGGGGTCAGGCCTCTGAAGCTTTCTTT.